This T cell receptor beta chain was sequenced in a study of glioma-infiltrating T cells. Amplification of TCR alpha and beta CDR3 regions from RNA used iRepertoire nested multiplex PCR. TCRdb processed the multiplex PCR reads anew with MiXCR; each CDR3 protein has one entry. Among 1,500 to 2,000 distinct CDR3 sequences listed, around 27% were seen once. Trimming cost V 11 bases and J 6 bases, with 19 bases left between them. Germline V CDR1 and CDR2: MDHEN, SYDVKM. The CDR3 is 13 amino acids. This clonotype is deemed medium-sized. The TCR sequence derives from a human donor with low-grade glioma or glioblastoma, undergoing nonglioma brain surgery, or in good health (not recorded which). The sample taken for sequencing was glioma tissue, nonneoplastic brain tissue, or PBMCs (not recorded which). The rearrangement uses TRBV28 and TRBJ2-5; possibly TRBD1 or TRBD2 for D (6 bases each). The CDR3 DNA is TGTGCCCCCCGGGCAGGGGAGGAAAAGACCCAGTACTTC. Translated: CAPRAGEEKTQYF. The whole variable domain, remainder taken from reference TRBV28 and TRBJ2-5, is DVKVTQSSRYLVKRTGEKVFLECVQDMDHENMFWYRQDPGLGLRLIYFSYDVKMKEKGDIPEGYSVSREKKERFSLILESASTNQTSMYLCAPRAGEEKTQYFGPGTRLLVL.